The rows below give T cell receptor beta chains drawn from one sample of a study of cytomegalovirus exposure and HLA in healthy donors. Clones were sequenced by immunoSEQ multiplex PCR, and TCRdb holds only the in-frame ones, with some missing. This table has a few hundred thousand clones, about 88% appearing once. Sequences were obtained from PBMCs. The receptor source for this set is a man aged 18 to 30 in good health and CMV-seropositive. CDR3s include the opening cysteine and the closing phenylalanine or tryptophan. The D gene is left open where the match is weak.

TRBJ1-2 | TRBV4-2 | NA | 15 | CASSQDRGHSYGYTF | TGTGCCAGCAGCCAAGACCGGGGCCATTCCTATGGCTACACCTTC
TRBJ1-1 | TRBV4-1 | NA | 15 | CASSPNKGQNTEAFF | TGCGCCAGCAGCCCGAACAAGGGACAAAACACTGAAGCTTTCTTT
TRBJ2-5 | TRBV9 | TRBD2 | 16 | CASSARGVAGGETQYF | TGTGCCAGCAGCGCCCGAGGTGTAGCGGGAGGAGAGACCCAGTACTTC
TRBJ2-3 | TRBV30 | TRBD2 | 15 | CACSHLGRGAGTQYF | TGTGCCTGTTCTCACCTCGGGAGGGGGGCTGGTACGCAGTATTTT
TRBJ1-5 | TRBV7-9 | TRBD1 | 13 | CASSSDRVSPQHF | TGTGCCAGCAGCTCGGACAGGGTTTCGCCCCAGCATTTT
TRBJ2-1 | TRBV5-1 | NA | 15 | CASSREGSSYNEQFF | TGCGCCAGCAGCCGAGAAGGGAGCTCCTACAATGAGCAGTTCTTC
TRBJ2-3 | TRBV2 | NA | 10 | CASSEATQYF | TGTGCCAGCAGTGAAGCTACGCAGTATTTT
TRBJ2-7 | TRBV5-1 | NA | 14 | CASSRPDGDYEQYF | TGCGCCAGCAGCCGCCCAGATGGGGACTACGAGCAGTACTTC
TRBJ2-6 | TRBV5-1 | NA | 15 | CASSPAGPGANVLTF | TGCGCCAGCAGCCCGGCCGGGCCCGGGGCCAACGTCCTGACTTTC
TRBJ2-5 | TRBV10-2 | TRBD1 | 18 | CASDPSWTGGPESETQYF | TGCGCCAGCGATCCTAGCTGGACAGGGGGGCCCGAGAGTGAGACCCAGTACTTC
TRBJ2-7 | TRBV6-1 | TRBD2 | 15 | CASSGLAGEGYEQYF | TGTGCCAGCAGTGGACTAGCGGGAGAGGGCTACGAGCAGTACTTC
TRBJ1-2 | TRBV5-1 | TRBD1 | 14 | CASSWDRANYGYTF | TGCGCCAGCAGCTGGGACAGAGCTAACTATGGCTACACCTTC
TRBJ2-3 | TRBV28 | TRBD2 | 18 | CASSLSPYSGPSTDTQYF | TGTGCCAGCAGTCTTTCACCTTATAGCGGGCCTAGCACAGATACGCAGTATTTT
TRBJ2-2 | TRBV11-2 | NA | 12 | CASSFGTGELFF | TGTGCCAGCAGCTTTGGGACCGGGGAGCTGTTTTTT
TRBJ2-1 | TRBV6-6 | TRBD2 | 16 | CASRRKIAGVDNEQFF | TGTGCCAGCAGGAGAAAAATAGCGGGAGTTGACAATGAGCAGTTCTTC
TRBJ2-7 | TRBV10-3 | NA | 11 | CATSFTYEQYF | TGTGCCACTTCTTTTACTTACGAGCAGTACTTC
TRBJ2-1 | TRBV7-2 | NA | 16 | CASSLAPRDLGNEQFF | TGTGCCAGCAGCTTAGCCCCTCGGGACCTCGGGAATGAGCAGTTCTTC
TRBJ2-1 | TRBV15 | TRBD2 | 17 | CATSRDRLAGVSDEQFF | TGTGCCACCAGCAGAGACCGACTAGCGGGAGTTTCTGATGAGCAGTTCTTC
TRBJ1-1 | TRBV2 | TRBD1 | 14 | CASSGDRGRTEAFF | TGTGCCAGCAGTGGGGACAGGGGGCGCACTGAAGCTTTCTTT
TRBJ2-7 | TRBV28 | NA | 16 | CASSLVLGSANYEQYF | TGTGCCAGCAGTTTAGTGCTCGGATCAGCCAATTACGAGCAGTACTTC
TRBJ2-1 | TRBV10-3 | NA | 14 | CAISEASRRNEQFF | TGTGCCATCAGTGAGGCTAGCCGAAGGAATGAGCAGTTCTTC
TRBJ2-1 | TRBV11-2 | NA | 11 | CASSYRGEQFF | TGTGCCAGCAGCTACCGGGGTGAGCAGTTCTTC
TRBJ2-5 | TRBV7-3 | TRBD2 | 14 | CASSASGSFETQYF | TGTGCCAGCAGCGCTAGCGGGAGCTTTGAGACCCAGTACTTC